This TCR beta chain came from a study of CD8 T cells in Susac syndrome. After extraction with the RNeasy kit, roughly 0.5 to 1 ug of the RNA was reverse transcribed using random hexamers. Each CDR3 protein is one row after TCRdb ran MiXCR on the immunoSEQ multiplex PCR reads. This sample has under 150,000 distinct CDR3 sequences, with about 93% found just once. The V gene lost 7 bases and the J gene lost 3 bases, with 7 bases spanning the gap. This CDR3 is built from 12 residues. The gene calls are TRBV12-3 or TRBV12-4 and TRBJ2-1; no reliable D call. Sample: CD8+ T cells from PBMCs. The source is a human donor with multiple sclerosis. CDR3 sequence reads: CASNTDYNEQFF. For the CDR3, the DNA is TGTGCCAGCAATACAGACTACAATGAGCAGTTCTTC.